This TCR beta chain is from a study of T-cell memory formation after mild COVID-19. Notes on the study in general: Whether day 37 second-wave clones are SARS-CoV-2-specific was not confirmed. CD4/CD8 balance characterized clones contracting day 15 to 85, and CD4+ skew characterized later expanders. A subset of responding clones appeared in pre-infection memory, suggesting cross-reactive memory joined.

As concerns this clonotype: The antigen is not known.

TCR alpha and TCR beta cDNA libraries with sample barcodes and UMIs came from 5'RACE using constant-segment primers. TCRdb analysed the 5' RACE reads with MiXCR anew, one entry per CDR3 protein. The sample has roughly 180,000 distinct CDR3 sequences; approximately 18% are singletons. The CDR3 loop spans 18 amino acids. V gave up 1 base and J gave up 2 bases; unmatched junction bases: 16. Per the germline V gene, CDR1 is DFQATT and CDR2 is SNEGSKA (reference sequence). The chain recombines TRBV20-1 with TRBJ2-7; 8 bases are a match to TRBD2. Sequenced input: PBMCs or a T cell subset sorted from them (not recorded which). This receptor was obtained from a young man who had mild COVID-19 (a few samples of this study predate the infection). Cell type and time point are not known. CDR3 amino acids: CSARAPRLAGADPYEQYV. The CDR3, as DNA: TGCAGTGCTAGAGCCCCCAGGCTAGCGGGTGCTGATCCCTACGAGCAGTACGTC.